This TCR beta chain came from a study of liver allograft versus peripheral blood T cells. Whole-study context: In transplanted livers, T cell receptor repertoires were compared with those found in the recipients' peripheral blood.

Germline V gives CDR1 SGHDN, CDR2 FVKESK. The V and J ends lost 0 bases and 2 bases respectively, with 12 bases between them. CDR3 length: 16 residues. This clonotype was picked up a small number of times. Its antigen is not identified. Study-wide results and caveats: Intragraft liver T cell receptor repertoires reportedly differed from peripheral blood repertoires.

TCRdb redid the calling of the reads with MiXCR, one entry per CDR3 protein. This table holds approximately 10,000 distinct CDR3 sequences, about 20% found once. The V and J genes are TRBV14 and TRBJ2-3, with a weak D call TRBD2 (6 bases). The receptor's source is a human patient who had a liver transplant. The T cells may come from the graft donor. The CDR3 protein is CASSQDRGTLTDTQYF. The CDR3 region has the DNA TGTGCCAGCAGCCAAGATCGGGGGACTCTCACAGATACGCAGTATTTT.